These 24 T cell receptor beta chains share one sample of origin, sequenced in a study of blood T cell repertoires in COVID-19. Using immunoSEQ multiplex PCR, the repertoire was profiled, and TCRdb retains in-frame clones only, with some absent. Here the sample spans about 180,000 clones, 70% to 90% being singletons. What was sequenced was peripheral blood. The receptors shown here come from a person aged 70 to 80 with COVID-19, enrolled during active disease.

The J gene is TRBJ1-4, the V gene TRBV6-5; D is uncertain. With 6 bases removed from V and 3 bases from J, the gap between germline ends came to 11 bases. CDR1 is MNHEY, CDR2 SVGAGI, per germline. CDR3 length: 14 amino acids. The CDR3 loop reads CASSSRGSNEKLFF. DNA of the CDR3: TGTGCCAGCAGCTCTAGAGGCTCTAATGAAAAACTGTTTTTT.

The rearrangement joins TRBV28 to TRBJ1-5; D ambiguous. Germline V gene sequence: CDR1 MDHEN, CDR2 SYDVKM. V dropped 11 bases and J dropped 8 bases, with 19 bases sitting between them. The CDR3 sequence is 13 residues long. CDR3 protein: CASVFRGLEPQHF. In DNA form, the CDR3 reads TGTGCCTCAGTTTTTCGGGGTTTAGAGCCCCAGCATTTT.

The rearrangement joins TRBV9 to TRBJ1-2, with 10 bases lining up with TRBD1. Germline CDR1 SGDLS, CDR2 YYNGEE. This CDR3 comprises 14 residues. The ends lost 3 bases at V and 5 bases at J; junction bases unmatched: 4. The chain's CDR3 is CASSGDRGPYGYTF. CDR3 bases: TGTGCCAGCAGCGGCGACAGGGGGCCTTATGGCTACACCTTC.

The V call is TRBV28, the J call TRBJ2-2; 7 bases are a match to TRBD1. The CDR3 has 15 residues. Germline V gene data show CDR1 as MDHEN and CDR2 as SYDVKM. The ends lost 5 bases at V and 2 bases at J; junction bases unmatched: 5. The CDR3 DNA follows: TGTGCCAGCAGTCTCCGGGACAGAAACACCGGGGAGCTGTTTTTT. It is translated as CASSLRDRNTGELFF.

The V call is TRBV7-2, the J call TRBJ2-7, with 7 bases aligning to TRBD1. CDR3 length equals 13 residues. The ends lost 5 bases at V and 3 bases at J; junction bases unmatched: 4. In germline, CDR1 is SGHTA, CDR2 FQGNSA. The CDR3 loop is CASSIRQGYEQYF. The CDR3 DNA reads TGTGCCAGCAGCATAAGACAGGGCTACGAGCAGTACTTC.

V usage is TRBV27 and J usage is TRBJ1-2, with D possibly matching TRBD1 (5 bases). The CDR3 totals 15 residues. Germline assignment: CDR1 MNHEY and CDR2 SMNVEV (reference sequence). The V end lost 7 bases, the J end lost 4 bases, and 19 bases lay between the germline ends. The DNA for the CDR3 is TGTGCCAGCACCTCCCGGGCAGGGTACTTCTATGGCTACACCTTC. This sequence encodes CASTSRAGYFYGYTF.

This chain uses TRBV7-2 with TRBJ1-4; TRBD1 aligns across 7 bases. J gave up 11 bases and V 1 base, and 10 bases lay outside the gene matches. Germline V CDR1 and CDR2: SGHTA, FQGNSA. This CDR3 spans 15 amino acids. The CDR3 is CASSLGSGTGEKLFF. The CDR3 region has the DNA TGTGCCAGCAGCTTAGGGTCGGGTACAGGGGAGAAACTGTTTTTT.

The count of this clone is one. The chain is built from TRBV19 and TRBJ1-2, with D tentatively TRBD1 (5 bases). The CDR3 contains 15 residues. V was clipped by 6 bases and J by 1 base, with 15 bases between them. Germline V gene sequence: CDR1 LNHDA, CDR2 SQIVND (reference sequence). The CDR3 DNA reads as TGTGCCAGTAGGACAGAACGTCAGGTTAACTATGGCTACACCTTC. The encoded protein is CASRTERQVNYGYTF.

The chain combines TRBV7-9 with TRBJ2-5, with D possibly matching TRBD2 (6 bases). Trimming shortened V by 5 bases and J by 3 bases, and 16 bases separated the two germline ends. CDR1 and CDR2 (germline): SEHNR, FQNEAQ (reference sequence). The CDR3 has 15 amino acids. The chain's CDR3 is CASSLRSGEEETQYF. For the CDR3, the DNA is TGTGCCAGCAGCCTCCGCTCGGGAGAAGAAGAGACCCAGTACTTC.

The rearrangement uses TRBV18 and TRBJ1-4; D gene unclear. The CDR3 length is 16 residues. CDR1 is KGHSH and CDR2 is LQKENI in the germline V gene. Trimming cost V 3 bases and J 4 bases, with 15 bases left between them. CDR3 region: CASSPYVAGDNEKLFF. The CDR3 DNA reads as TGTGCCAGCTCACCCTACGTGGCAGGCGATAATGAAAAACTGTTTTTT.

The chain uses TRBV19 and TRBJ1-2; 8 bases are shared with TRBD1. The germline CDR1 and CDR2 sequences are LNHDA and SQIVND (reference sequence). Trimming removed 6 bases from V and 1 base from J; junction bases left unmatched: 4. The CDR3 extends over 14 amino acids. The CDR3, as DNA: TGTGCCAGTAGGACAGGGGTCCATAACTATGGCTACACCTTC. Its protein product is CASRTGVHNYGYTF.

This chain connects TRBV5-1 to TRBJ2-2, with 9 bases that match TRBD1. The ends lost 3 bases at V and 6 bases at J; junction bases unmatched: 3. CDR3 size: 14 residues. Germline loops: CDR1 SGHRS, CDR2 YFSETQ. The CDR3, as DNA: TGCGCCAGCAGCTGGGGACAGGGAGCCGGGGAGCTGTTTTTT. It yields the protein CASSWGQGAGELFF.

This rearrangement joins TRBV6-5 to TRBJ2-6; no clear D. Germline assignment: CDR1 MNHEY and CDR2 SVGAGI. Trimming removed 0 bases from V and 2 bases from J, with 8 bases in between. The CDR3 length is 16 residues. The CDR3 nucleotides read TGTGCCAGCAGTTACTCGCCCACAACTGGGGCCAACGTCCTGACTTTC. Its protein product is CASSYSPTTGANVLTF.

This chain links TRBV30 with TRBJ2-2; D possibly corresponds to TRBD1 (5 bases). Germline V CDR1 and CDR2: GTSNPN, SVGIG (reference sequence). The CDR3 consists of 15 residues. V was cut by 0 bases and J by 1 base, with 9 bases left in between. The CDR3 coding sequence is TGTGCCTGGAGTGTAGCAGGGCTGAACACCGGGGAGCTGTTTTTT. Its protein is CAWSVAGLNTGELFF.

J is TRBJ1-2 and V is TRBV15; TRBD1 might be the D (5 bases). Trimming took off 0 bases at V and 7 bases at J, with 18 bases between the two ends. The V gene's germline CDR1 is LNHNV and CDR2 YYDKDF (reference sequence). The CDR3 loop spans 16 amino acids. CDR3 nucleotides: TGTGCCACCAGCAGAGACCTGGGACTCGTAGAGGGTGGCTACACCTTC. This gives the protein CATSRDLGLVEGGYTF.

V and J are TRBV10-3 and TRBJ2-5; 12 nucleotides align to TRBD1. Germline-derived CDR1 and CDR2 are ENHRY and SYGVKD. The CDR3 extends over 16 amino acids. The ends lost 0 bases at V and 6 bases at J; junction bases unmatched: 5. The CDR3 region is CAISESKGQGAKTQYF. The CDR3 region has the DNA TGTGCCATCAGTGAGTCGAAGGGACAGGGGGCCAAGACCCAGTACTTC.

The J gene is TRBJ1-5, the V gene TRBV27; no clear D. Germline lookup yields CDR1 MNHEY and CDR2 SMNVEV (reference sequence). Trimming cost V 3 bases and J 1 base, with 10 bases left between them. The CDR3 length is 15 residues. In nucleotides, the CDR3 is TGTGCCAGCAGTTTGACCTGGGCGAGCAATCAGCCCCAGCATTTT. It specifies CASSLTWASNQPQHF.

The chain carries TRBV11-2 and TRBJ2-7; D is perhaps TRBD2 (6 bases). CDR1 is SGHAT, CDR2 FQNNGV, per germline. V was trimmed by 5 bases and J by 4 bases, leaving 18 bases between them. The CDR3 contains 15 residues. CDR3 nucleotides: TGTGCCAGCAGCGGAGGGGCGGGTGCCCAGTACGAGCAGTACTTC. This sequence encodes CASSGGAGAQYEQYF.

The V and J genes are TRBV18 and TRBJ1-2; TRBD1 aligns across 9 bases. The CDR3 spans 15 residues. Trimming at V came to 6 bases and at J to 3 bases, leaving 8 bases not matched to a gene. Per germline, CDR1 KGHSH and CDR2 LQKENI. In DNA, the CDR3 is TGTGCCAGCTCCCCCGGGACAGGGACGTACTATGGCTACACCTTC. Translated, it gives CASSPGTGTYYGYTF.

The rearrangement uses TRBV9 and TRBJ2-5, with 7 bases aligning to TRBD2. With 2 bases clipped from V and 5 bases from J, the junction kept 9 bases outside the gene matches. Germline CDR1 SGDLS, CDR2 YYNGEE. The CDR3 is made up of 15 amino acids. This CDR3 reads CASSVRDYLGETQYF. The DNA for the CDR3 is TGTGCCAGCAGCGTGAGGGACTACCTTGGGGAGACCCAGTACTTC.

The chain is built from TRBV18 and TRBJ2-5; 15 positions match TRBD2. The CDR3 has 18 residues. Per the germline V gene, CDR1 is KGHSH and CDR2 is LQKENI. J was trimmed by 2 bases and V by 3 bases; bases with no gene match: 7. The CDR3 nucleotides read TGTGCCAGCTCACCGCGGACTAGCGGGGGGGCCGGACAAGAGACCCAGTACTTC. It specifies CASSPRTSGGAGQETQYF.

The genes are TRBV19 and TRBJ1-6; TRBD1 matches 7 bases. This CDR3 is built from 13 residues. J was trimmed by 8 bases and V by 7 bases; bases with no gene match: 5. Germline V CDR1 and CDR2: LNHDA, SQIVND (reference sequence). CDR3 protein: CASTDRADSPLHF. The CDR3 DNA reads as TGTGCCAGTACCGACAGGGCAGATTCACCCCTCCACTTT.

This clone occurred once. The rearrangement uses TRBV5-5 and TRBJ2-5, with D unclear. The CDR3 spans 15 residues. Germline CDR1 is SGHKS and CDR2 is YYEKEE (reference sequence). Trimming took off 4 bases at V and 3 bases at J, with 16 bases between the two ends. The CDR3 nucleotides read TGTGCCAGCAGCGCGCGACCGGAGAAGGAAGAGACCCAGTACTTC. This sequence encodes CASSARPEKEETQYF.

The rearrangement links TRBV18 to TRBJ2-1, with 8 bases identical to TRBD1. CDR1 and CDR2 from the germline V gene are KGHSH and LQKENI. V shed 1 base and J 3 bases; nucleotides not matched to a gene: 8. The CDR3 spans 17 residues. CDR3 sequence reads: CASSPLGQGGLYNEQFF. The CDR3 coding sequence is TGTGCCAGCTCACCACTTGGACAGGGAGGTCTCTACAATGAGCAGTTCTTC. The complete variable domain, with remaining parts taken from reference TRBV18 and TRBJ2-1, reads NAGVMQNPRHLVRRRGQEARLRCSPMKGHSHVYWYRQLPEEGLKFMVYLQKENIIDESGMPKERFSAEFPKEGPSILRIQQVVRGDSAAYFCASSPLGQGGLYNEQFFGPGTRLTVL.